This TCR beta chain stems from a study of cytomegalovirus exposure and HLA in healthy donors. CDR1 SGHRS and CDR2 YFSETQ come from the germline V gene. Trimming stripped 5 bases from V and 1 base from J, with 9 bases between. This CDR3 has 13 residues. Primers for the PCR totalled 60 Vbeta and 13 Jbeta. Sequencing used immunoSEQ multiplex PCR; TCRdb keeps in-frame clones, though not all of them. The table lists just over 95,000 clones, roughly 82% of them singletons. Concerning this clone: Its specificity is not known.

Overall study findings and caveats: Clonal expansion, a later analysis showed, was greater in HLA-associated TCR beta chains than in equally common others. Later analysis demonstrated an association between a missense DCLRE1C variant and TCR beta V- and J-gene trimming.

The sample was PBMCs. V is TRBV5-1 and J is TRBJ1-1; D uncertain. The sequence was collected from a human donor in good health. CDR3 protein: CASRDTWNTEAFF. CDR3 coding DNA: TGCGCCAGCAGAGACACCTGGAACACTGAAGCTTTCTTT.